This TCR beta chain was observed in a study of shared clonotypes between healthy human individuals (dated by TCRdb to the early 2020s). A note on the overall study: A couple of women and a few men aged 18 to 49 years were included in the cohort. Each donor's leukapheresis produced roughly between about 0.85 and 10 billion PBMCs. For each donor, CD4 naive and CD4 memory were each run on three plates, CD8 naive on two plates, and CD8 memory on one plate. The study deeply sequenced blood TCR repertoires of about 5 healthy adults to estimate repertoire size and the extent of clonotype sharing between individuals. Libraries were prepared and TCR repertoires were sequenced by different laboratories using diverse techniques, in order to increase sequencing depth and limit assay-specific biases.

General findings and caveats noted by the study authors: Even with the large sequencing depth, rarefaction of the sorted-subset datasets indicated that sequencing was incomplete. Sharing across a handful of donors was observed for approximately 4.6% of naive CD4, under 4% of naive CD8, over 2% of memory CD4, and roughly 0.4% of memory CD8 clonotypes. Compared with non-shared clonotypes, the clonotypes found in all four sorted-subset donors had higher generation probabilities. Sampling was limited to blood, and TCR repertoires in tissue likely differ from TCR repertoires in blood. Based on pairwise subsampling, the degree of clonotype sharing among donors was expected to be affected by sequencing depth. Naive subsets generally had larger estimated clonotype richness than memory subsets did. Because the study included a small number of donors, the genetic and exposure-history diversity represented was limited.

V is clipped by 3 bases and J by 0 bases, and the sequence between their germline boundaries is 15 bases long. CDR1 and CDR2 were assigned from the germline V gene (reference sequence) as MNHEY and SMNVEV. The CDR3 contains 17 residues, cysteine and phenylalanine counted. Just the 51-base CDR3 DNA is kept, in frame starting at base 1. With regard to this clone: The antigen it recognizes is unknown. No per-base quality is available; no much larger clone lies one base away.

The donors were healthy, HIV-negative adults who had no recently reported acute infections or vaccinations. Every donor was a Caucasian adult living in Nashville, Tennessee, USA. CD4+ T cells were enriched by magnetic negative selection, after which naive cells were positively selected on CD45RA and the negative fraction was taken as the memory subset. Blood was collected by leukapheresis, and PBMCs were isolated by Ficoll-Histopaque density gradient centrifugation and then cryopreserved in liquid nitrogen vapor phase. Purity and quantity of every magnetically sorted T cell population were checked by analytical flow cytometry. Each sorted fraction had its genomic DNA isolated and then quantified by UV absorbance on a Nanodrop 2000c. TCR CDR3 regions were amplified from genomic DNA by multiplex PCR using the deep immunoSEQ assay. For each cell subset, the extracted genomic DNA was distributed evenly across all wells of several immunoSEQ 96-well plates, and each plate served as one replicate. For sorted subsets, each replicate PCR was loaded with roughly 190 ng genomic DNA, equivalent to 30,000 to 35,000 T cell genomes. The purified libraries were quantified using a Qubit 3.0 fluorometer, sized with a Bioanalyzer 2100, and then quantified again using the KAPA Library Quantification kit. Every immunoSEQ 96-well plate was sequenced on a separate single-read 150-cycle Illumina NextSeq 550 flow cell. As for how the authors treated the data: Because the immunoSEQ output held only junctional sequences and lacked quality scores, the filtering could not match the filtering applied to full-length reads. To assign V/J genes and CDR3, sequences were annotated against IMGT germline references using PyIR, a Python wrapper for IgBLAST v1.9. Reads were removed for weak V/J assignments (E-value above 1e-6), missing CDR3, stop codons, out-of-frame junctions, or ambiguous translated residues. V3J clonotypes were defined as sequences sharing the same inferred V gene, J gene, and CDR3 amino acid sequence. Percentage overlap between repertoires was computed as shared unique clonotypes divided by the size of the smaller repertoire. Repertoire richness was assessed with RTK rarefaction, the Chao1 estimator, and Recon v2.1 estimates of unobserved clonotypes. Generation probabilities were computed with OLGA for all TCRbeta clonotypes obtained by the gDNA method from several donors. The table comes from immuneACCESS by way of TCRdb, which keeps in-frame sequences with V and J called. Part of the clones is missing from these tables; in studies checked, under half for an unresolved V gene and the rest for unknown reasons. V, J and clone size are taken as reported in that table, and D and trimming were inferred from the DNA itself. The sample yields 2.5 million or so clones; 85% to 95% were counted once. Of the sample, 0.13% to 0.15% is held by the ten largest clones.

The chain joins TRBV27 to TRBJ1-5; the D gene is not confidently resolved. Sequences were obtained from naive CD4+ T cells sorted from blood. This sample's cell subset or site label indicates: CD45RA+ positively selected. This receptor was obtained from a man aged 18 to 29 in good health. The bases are TGTGCCAGCAGTTTTGGTTCTGCAGGTTATAGCAATCAGCCCCAGCATTTT. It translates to CASSFGSAGYSNQPQHF.